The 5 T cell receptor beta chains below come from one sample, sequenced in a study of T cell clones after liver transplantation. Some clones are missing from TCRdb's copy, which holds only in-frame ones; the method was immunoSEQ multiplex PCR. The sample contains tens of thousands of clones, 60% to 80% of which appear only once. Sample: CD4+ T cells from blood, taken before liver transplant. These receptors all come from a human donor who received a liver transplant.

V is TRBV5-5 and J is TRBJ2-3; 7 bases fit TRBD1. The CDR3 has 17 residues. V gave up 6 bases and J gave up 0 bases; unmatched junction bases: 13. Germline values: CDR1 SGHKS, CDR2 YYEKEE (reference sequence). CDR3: CASTPGTVLTSTDTQYF. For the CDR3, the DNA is TGTGCCAGCACCCCCGGGACAGTATTAACTAGCACAGATACGCAGTATTTT.

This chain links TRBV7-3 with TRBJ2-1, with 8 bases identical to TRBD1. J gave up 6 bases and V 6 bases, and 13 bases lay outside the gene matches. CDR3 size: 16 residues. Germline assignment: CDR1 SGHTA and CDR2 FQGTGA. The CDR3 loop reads CASSDPGTGGFNEQFF. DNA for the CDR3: TGTGCCAGCAGTGACCCCGGGACAGGAGGGTTCAATGAGCAGTTCTTC.

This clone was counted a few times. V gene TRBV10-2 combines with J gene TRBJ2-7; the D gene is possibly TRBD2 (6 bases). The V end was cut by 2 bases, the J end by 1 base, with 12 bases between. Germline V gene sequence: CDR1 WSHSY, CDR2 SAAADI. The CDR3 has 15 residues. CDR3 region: CASSEPGLTSYEQYF. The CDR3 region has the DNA TGCGCCAGCAGTGAGCCGGGACTTACATCCTACGAGCAGTACTTC.

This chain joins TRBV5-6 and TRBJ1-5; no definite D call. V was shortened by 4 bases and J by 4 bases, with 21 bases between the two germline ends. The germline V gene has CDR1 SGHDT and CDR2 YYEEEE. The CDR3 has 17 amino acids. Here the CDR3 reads CASSTLEGSSNNQPQHF. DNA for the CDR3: TGTGCCAGCAGCACGCTGGAGGGAAGCTCGAATAATCAGCCCCAGCATTTT.

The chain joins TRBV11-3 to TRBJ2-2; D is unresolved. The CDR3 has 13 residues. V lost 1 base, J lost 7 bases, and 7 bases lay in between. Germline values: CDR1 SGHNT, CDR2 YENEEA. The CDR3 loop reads CASSLGRNGELFF. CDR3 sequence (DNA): TGTGCCAGCAGCTTAGGGCGGAACGGGGAGCTGTTTTTT.